This entry concerns a single TCR beta chain. The data belong to a study of blood T cell repertoires in COVID-19. Whole-study context: The United States, Italy and Spain supplied acute and convalescent COVID-19 samples. The analysed material was cDNA or gDNA that came from T cells, B-cell-depleted T cells, or PBMCs.

The V and J ends lost 10 bases and 1 base respectively, with 10 bases between them. Germline assignment: CDR1 KGHDR and CDR2 SFDVKD. This CDR3 has 13 amino acids. Per the original methods: It was from reference gene primer amplification that nucleated cell counts were estimated. The table came from immunoSEQ multiplex PCR; TCRdb's copy has only in-frame clones and leaves some out. V and J calls and clone size are given by that table; D and trimming were obtained from the DNA. The data hold about 250,000 clones, with around 86% observed a single time. Input material: peripheral blood. The TCR comes from a woman aged 55-69 years who had recovered from COVID-19. The gene calls are TRBV24-1 and TRBJ1-5; a possible D gene is TRBD1 (5 bases). This chain's CDR3 is CATQGVSNQPQHF. In DNA form, the CDR3 reads TGTGCCACACAAGGGGTAAGCAATCAGCCCCAGCATTTT.